This T cell receptor beta chain appears in the sequencing data of a study of technical replicates of blood from a few donors. Generated by immunoSEQ multiplex PCR, the TCRdb table keeps only in-frame clones and is missing some. The table records about 60,000 clones, about 86% of them present only once. This CDR3 has 13 residues. Trimming stripped 0 bases from V and 4 bases from J, with 8 bases between. Germline V gene lookup returns CDR1 SGHRS and CDR2 YFSETQ. The receptor was isolated from a human donor in good health. Some clones in this sample may be carry-over from other donors' samples. Sample: PBMCs. The chain has TRBV5-1 and TRBJ2-7; tentatively, D is TRBD2 (6 bases). CDR3 DNA: TGCGCCAGCAGCTTGGGACTAGAATACGAGCAGTACTTC. Encoded protein: CASSLGLEYEQYF.